This TCR beta chain stems from a study of blood T cells in healthy people across ages. Study results and caveats: TCR beta diversity, measured per million T cells, fell in a roughly linear way with age. In the absence of known donor CMV status, changes in expanded clonotypes were possibly confounded.

As regards this clonotype: No antigen is known for it. One end of the junction does not line up with germline, which may come from a read error.

PCR was performed a second time for about 7 to 12 cycles using a sample-barcoded 5' primer and a J-beta primer mix. A tag from a template-switch adaptor with 12 random nucleotides marked each cDNA molecule. MiXCR, run by TCRdb on the 5' RACE reads, gives a single entry per CDR3 protein. The sample holds around 620,000 distinct CDR3 sequences; approximately 30% are singletons and the top ten take around 18%. Germline V lookup: CDR1 SGHRS, CDR2 YFSETQ. CDR3 size: 14 residues. What was sequenced was blood. The chain carries TRBV5-1 and TRBJ2-7; a weak D match, TRBD1 (6 bases). This TCR was sampled from a woman in her seventies in good health. The CDR3 is CASIRSRGSYEQYF. The CDR3 nucleotides read TGCGCTAGCATCCGAAGCAGGGGTAGCTACGAGCAGTACTTC.